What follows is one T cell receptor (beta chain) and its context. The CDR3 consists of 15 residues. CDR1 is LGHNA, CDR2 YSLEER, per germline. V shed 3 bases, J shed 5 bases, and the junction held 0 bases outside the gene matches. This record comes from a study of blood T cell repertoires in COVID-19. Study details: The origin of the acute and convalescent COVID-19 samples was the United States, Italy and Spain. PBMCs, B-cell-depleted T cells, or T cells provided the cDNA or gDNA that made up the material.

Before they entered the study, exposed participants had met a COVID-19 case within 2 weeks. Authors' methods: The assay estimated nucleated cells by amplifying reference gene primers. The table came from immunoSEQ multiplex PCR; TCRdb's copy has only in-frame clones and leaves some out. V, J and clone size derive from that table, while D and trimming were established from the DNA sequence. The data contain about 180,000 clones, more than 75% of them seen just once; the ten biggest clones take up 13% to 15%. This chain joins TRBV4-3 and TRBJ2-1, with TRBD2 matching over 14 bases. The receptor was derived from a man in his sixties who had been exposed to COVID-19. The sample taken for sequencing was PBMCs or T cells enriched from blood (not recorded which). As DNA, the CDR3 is TGCGCCAGCAGCCAGGGACTAGCGGGAGACAATGAGCAGTTCTTC. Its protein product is CASSQGLAGDNEQFF.